The 2 T cell receptor beta chains reported below all come from one sample, sequenced in a study of identifying expanded T cells in peripheral blood. Sequenced by immunoSEQ multiplex PCR; TCRdb stores in-frame clones only, minus some. The sample lists around 100,000 clones; over 75% were seen once. The sample consisted of blood. The source is a person aged 18-70 years in good health.

With regard to this clone: At the DNA level, this CDR3 is encoded by other sequences in the same sample as well. The chain recombines TRBV2 with TRBJ2-3, with unresolved D. From germline, CDR1 is SNHLY and CDR2 FYNNEI. This CDR3 comprises 11 residues. V shed 4 bases and J shed 3 bases, with 2 bases lying between them. In DNA form, the CDR3 reads TGTGCCAGCAGTGTTACAGATACGCAGTATTTT. Encoded protein: CASSVTDTQYF. The full variable domain, with the rest looked up from reference TRBV2 and TRBJ2-3, is EPEVTQTPSHQVTQMGQEVILRCVPISNHLYFYWYRQILGQKVEFLVSFYNNEISEKSEIFDDQFSVERPDGSNFTLKIRSTKLEDSAMYFCASSVTDTQYFGPGTRLTVL.

This chain uses TRBV18 with TRBJ1-1; D remains ambiguous. The V gene's germline CDR1 is KGHSH and CDR2 LQKENI. The CDR3 is made up of 12 amino acids. V was trimmed by 5 bases and J by 6 bases, leaving 10 bases between them. This CDR3 reads CASSDPRAEAFF. CDR3 sequence (DNA): TGTGCCAGCTCAGATCCAAGGGCTGAAGCTTTCTTT.